This TCR beta chain was identified in a study of identical twins. Study results and limitations: In cord blood, abundant beta clonotypes had fewer insertions; memory showed no trend.

Germline CDR1 reads DFQATT; CDR2 reads SNEGSKA (reference sequence). V lost 0 bases and J 1 base, leaving 9 bases between the germline ends. The length of the CDR3 is 15 residues. A universal primer binding site was introduced by template switching. The final cDNA contained unique molecular identifiers. TCRdb recomputed calls from the 5' RACE reads with MiXCR, one row per CDR3 protein. The sample holds a few hundred thousand distinct CDR3 sequences, over 11% seen once. In the case of this clonotype: What it recognizes is unknown.

These same records also appear under a second study, on yellow fever vaccine responses in identical twins. That study reports: Vaccine T cell responses of twins reportedly seemed partly convergent and partly personalized.

The chain uses TRBV20-1 and TRBJ2-2, with TRBD1 as a possible D gene (6 bases). Input material: CD4+ T cells sorted from blood. This TCR came from a woman aged 18-29 years in good health. CDR3 DNA: TGCAGTGCTAGAGACGGACAGAAGAACACCGGGGAGCTGTTTTTT. This gives the protein CSARDGQKNTGELFF.